Listed here is a single TCR beta chain. Its matching antigen is unknown. This sample was taken from a study of vaccination effects on CD4 cells after COVID-19. Study conclusions and caveats: Relatively few convalescent patients took part in the study, which had no early post-infection timepoints.

Within the ViraFEST assay, antigen-specific CD4+ T cells underwent expansion with viral peptide pools prior to sequencing. Culturing for around 10 days preceded CD4+ T cell isolation. Previously uninfected by SARS-CoV-2, the vaccine recipients also showed negative nucleocapsid antibodies. The germline CDR1 and CDR2 sequences are SGDLS and YYNGEE. V lost 4 bases to trimming and J lost 1 base; unmatched junction nucleotides: 6. This CDR3 is 15 amino acids long. TCRdb keeps only in-frame clones here, not all; method: immunoSEQ multiplex PCR. The table lists 62,000 or so clones, 80% of them singletons. The starting material was CD4+ T cells from PBMCs cultured with SARS-CoV-2 spike peptides, obtained before COVID-19 vaccination. V is TRBV9 and J is TRBJ2-3; 7 bases fit TRBD2. This clonotype originated in a human donor who received a COVID-19 vaccine. Written as DNA, the CDR3 is TGTGCCAGCAGCCTGGGGAGGGGCCGCACAGATACGCAGTATTTT. This translates into CASSLGRGRTDTQYF.